This TCR beta chain originates from a study of blood T cell repertoires in COVID-19. The authors' processing: Counts of nucleated cells, estimated from reference gene primer amplification, were obtained. Data came from immunoSEQ multiplex PCR; TCRdb stores just in-frame clones and leaves some out. V and J calls and clone size come straight from that table; D and trimming were deduced from the DNA. Of 120,000 or so clones detected, almost 80% appear once; the ten largest clones hold around a quarter. Trimming removed 0 bases at V and 2 bases at J, with 8 bases between. Germline CDR1 reads SEHNR; CDR2 reads FQNEAQ (reference sequence). The CDR3 runs to 15 residues.

Source material: peripheral blood. The chain joins TRBV7-9 to TRBJ2-1; the D gene is possibly TRBD2 (6 bases). The receptor was derived from a human donor in a cohort sampled during active COVID-19. In nucleotides, the CDR3 is TGTGCCAGCAGCTTAGCGGGAGGAGCCTACAATGAGCAGTTCTTC. Its translation is CASSLAGGAYNEQFF.